The 17 T cell receptor beta chains below were found in one sample sequenced in a study of neurological immune-mediated disorders. MiXCR was run by TCRdb on the 5' RACE reads, yielding one entry per CDR3 protein. The table shows 70,000 or so distinct CDR3 sequences, with about 3% occurring only once. Sequencing was done on a sample of PBMCs. The receptors were gathered from a woman aged 45-60 years with multiple sclerosis.

This clonotype was seen repeatedly, ten times or more. V gene TRBV20-1 combines with J gene TRBJ2-3; TRBD2 agrees at 8 bases. Germline V CDR1 and CDR2: DFQATT, SNEGSKA (reference sequence). This CDR3 spans 15 amino acids. V lost 6 bases and J lost 2; bases outside the gene matches: 10. CDR3 bases: TGCAGTGCCACAGGGAGTAGCGGGGCCACAGATACGCAGTATTTT. It yields the protein CSATGSSGATDTQYF.

Ten or more counts support this clonotype. The chain's CDR3 is CASSPSGGAESTGELFF. The CDR3 region has the DNA TGTGCCAGCAGCCCAAGCGGGGGGGCAGAATCCACCGGGGAGCTGTTTTTT. V is TRBV11-2 and J is TRBJ2-2, with 10 bases aligning to TRBD2. The CDR3 has 17 residues. V trimming: 5 bases; J trimming: 4 bases; junction bases outside the gene matches: 10. CDR1 and CDR2 from the germline V gene are SGHAT and FQNNGV.

This clonotype has ten or more counts. This sequence joins TRBV12-3 or TRBV12-4 and TRBJ1-1; TRBD1 might be the D (6 bases). Trimming shortened V by 4 bases and J by 4 bases, and 10 bases separated the two germline ends. The CDR3 consists of 13 residues. The CDR3, as DNA: TGTGCCAGCAGTTACAGGGTTGGCACTGAAGCTTTCTTT. Protein sequence: CASSYRVGTEAFF.

This clonotype appeared many times. The chain employs TRBV24-1 and TRBJ2-1; D tentatively fits TRBD1 or TRBD2 (6 bases each). The length of the CDR3 is 16 residues. V gave up 1 base and J gave up 1 base, with 10 bases separating them. The germline CDR1 and CDR2 sequences are KGHDR and SFDVKD. CDR3 loop: CATSDFTGTSYNEQFF. As DNA, the CDR3 is TGTGCCACCAGTGATTTCACAGGGACTTCCTACAATGAGCAGTTCTTC.

In this sample, this clonotype turned up many times. The V and J genes are TRBV29-1 and TRBJ1-3, with D possibly matching TRBD1 (5 bases). Trimming removed 5 bases at V and 9 bases at J, with 11 bases between. The germline V gene has CDR1 SQVTM and CDR2 ANQGSEA. This CDR3 region has 11 residues. CDR3 DNA: TGCAGCGTTCAGGGTTTCGGCACCATATATTTT. It is translated as CSVQGFGTIYF.

This clonotype was seen at least ten times. This sequence joins TRBV12-5 and TRBJ1-1, with D unclear. Germline V lookup: CDR1 LGHNT, CDR2 FRNRAP. Trimming removed 2 bases at V and 1 base at J, with 5 bases between. There are 13 residues in the CDR3. The CDR3 DNA reads TGTGCTAGTGGTTTGCTGGGGAACACTGAAGCTTTCTTT. Its protein is CASGLLGNTEAFF.

This clonotype was detected many times. CDR3 loop: CASSQDRGETQYF. The CDR3 nucleotides are TGTGCCAGCAGCCAAGACAGGGGAGAGACCCAGTACTTC. The chain carries TRBV3-1 and TRBJ2-5; TRBD1 is a possible D gene (6 bases). The CDR3 contains 13 residues. The V gene lost 0 bases and the J gene lost 4 bases, with 6 bases spanning the gap. From germline, CDR1 is LGHDT and CDR2 YNNKEL (reference sequence).

This clonotype was seen ten or more times. The CDR3 is CASSTLSGGRTDTQYF. The CDR3 DNA reads TGTGCCAGCAGCACCCTTAGCGGGGGGCGCACAGATACGCAGTATTTT. The chain joins TRBV7-2 to TRBJ2-3; 10 positions agree with TRBD2. This CDR3 region has 16 residues. Germline trimming cut 5 bases from V and 1 base from J; bases unmatched to any gene: 6. Germline V gene lookup returns CDR1 SGHTA and CDR2 FQGNSA. The complete variable domain, with remaining parts taken from reference TRBV7-2 and TRBJ2-3, reads GAGVSQSPSNKVTEKGKDVELRCDPISGHTALYWYRQSLGQGLEFLIYFQGNSAPDKSGLPSDRFSAERTGGSVSTLTIQRTQQEDSAVYLCASSTLSGGRTDTQYFGPGTRLTVL.

This clonotype was detected many times. V gene TRBV9 combines with J gene TRBJ2-3; D is unresolved. Between the trimmed V and J ends, which lost 0 bases and 2 bases, there was a span of 4 bases. There are 13 residues in the CDR3. Germline loops: CDR1 SGDLS, CDR2 YYNGEE. The CDR3 spells CASSVDNTDTQYF. In DNA form, the CDR3 reads TGTGCCAGCAGCGTAGACAACACAGATACGCAGTATTTT.

There are many counts of this clonotype. V is TRBV14 and J is TRBJ1-5, with a possible D match to TRBD1 (5 bases). The CDR3 covers 15 residues. V gave up 4 bases and J gave up 3 bases, with 13 bases separating them. Germline values: CDR1 SGHDN, CDR2 FVKESK. CDR3 in amino acids: CASSRILGANQPQHF. CDR3 sequence (DNA): TGTGCCAGCAGCCGAATCCTAGGGGCCAATCAGCCCCAGCATTTT.

This clonotype was picked up many times. The chain recombines TRBV3-1 with TRBJ2-7; TRBD2 agrees at 10 bases. The trim removed 0 bases at V and 6 bases at J, leaving 17 bases unmatched. In germline, CDR1 is LGHDT, CDR2 YNNKEL (reference sequence). The CDR3 is 19 residues long. The CDR3 loop reads CASSQECGASGGPPGEQYV. DNA for the CDR3: TGTGCCAGCAGCCAAGAATGTGGGGCTAGCGGGGGCCCTCCTGGCGAGCAGTACGTC.

This clonotype came up many times. The chain carries TRBV5-1 and TRBJ2-1, with unresolved D. Germline V gene sequence: CDR1 SGHRS, CDR2 YFSETQ. The CDR3 runs to 16 residues. The V end was cut by 0 bases, the J end by 9 bases, with 19 bases between. The CDR3 sequence is CASSLAELRIVGEQFF. For the CDR3, the DNA is TGCGCCAGCAGCTTGGCCGAGTTGCGTATAGTGGGTGAGCAGTTCTTC.

There are many counts of this clonotype. This sequence joins TRBV7-2 and TRBJ2-5; TRBD1 is a possible D gene (6 bases). The V gene's germline CDR1 is SGHTA and CDR2 FQGNSA. CDR3 length: 16 residues. Trimming cost V 5 bases and J 1 base, with 17 bases left between them. In DNA form, the CDR3 reads TGTGCCAGCAGCCGTACAGGGTCTCGGGGCCAAGAGACCCAGTACTTC. Residues: CASSRTGSRGQETQYF.

This clonotype was observed many times. V is TRBV7-9 and J is TRBJ2-7; 12 positions agree with TRBD2. CDR1 and CDR2 (germline): SEHNR, FQNEAQ (reference sequence). This CDR3 contains 17 residues. The V and J ends lost 4 bases and 7 bases, in that order; junction bases with no gene match: 14. CDR3 region: CASSSPTSGSPLVEQYF. CDR3 coding DNA: TGTGCCAGCAGCTCCCCGACTAGCGGGAGCCCCTTAGTGGAGCAGTACTTC.

This clonotype was counted many times. The J gene is TRBJ2-1, the V gene TRBV6-1; 10 nucleotides agree with TRBD2. V shed 4 bases, J shed 7 bases, and the junction held 10 bases outside the gene matches. Per the germline V gene, CDR1 is MNHNS and CDR2 is SASEGT. This CDR3 has 16 residues. The CDR3 DNA is TGTGCCAGCAGTGCCCTAGCGGGAGACGGTAGGAATGAGCAGTTCTTC. It encodes CASSALAGDGRNEQFF.

In this sample, this clonotype turned up many times. The J gene is TRBJ2-1, the V gene TRBV20-1; TRBD2 matches at 9 bases. V lost 3 bases to trimming and J lost 0 bases; unmatched junction nucleotides: 9. Germline CDR1 and CDR2: DFQATT and SNEGSKA (reference sequence). This CDR3 region has 17 residues. CDR3 amino acids: CSARDTTSGLSYNEQFF. In DNA, the CDR3 is TGCAGTGCTAGGGATACAACTAGCGGGCTCTCCTACAATGAGCAGTTCTTC.

In this sample, this clonotype turned up many times. The chain combines TRBV7-2 with TRBJ2-3; D is undetermined. The CDR3 has 11 residues. Germline loops: CDR1 SGHTA, CDR2 FQGNSA. The V end was cut by 1 base, the J end by 7 bases, with 3 bases between. The CDR3 sequence is CASSLGYTQYF. The DNA of the CDR3 is TGTGCCAGCAGCTTAGGGTATACGCAGTATTTT.